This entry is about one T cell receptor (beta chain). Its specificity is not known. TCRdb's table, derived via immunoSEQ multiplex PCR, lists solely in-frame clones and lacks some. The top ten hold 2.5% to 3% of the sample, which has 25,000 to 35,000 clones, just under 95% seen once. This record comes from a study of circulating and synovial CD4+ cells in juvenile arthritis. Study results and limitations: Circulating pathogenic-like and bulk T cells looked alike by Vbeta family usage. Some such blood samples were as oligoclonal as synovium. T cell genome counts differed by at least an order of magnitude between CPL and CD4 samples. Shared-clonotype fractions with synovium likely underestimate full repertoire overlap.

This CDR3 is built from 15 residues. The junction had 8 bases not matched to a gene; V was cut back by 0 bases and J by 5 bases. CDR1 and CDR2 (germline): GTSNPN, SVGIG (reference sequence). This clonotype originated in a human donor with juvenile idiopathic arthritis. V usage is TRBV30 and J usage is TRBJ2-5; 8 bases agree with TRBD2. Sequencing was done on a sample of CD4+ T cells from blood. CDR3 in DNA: TGTGCCTGGAGTGTAGGTGCGGCTAGCGGGGAGACCCAGTACTTC. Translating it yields CAWSVGAASGETQYF.